This T cell receptor (beta chain) emerged from a study of blood T cell repertoires in COVID-19. Study details: T cells, B-cell-depleted T cells, or PBMCs supplied cDNA or gDNA.

Per the germline V gene, CDR1 is SGHRS and CDR2 is YFSETQ. Trimming removed 7 bases from V and 4 bases from J, with 11 bases in between. The CDR3 runs 12 residues. Here immunoSEQ multiplex PCR was the method, and the copy in TCRdb shows in-frame clones only, minus some. The table records about 190,000 clones, around 79% of them present only once. This chain joins TRBV5-1 and TRBJ1-1, with D tentatively TRBD1 (5 bases). The TCR was taken from a woman aged 45 to 65 with acute or convalescent COVID-19. Sequencing was done on a sample of peripheral blood. The CDR3 sequence is CASRQGLTEAFF. The CDR3 nucleotides are TGCGCCAGCCGGCAGGGTCTCACTGAAGCTTTCTTT.